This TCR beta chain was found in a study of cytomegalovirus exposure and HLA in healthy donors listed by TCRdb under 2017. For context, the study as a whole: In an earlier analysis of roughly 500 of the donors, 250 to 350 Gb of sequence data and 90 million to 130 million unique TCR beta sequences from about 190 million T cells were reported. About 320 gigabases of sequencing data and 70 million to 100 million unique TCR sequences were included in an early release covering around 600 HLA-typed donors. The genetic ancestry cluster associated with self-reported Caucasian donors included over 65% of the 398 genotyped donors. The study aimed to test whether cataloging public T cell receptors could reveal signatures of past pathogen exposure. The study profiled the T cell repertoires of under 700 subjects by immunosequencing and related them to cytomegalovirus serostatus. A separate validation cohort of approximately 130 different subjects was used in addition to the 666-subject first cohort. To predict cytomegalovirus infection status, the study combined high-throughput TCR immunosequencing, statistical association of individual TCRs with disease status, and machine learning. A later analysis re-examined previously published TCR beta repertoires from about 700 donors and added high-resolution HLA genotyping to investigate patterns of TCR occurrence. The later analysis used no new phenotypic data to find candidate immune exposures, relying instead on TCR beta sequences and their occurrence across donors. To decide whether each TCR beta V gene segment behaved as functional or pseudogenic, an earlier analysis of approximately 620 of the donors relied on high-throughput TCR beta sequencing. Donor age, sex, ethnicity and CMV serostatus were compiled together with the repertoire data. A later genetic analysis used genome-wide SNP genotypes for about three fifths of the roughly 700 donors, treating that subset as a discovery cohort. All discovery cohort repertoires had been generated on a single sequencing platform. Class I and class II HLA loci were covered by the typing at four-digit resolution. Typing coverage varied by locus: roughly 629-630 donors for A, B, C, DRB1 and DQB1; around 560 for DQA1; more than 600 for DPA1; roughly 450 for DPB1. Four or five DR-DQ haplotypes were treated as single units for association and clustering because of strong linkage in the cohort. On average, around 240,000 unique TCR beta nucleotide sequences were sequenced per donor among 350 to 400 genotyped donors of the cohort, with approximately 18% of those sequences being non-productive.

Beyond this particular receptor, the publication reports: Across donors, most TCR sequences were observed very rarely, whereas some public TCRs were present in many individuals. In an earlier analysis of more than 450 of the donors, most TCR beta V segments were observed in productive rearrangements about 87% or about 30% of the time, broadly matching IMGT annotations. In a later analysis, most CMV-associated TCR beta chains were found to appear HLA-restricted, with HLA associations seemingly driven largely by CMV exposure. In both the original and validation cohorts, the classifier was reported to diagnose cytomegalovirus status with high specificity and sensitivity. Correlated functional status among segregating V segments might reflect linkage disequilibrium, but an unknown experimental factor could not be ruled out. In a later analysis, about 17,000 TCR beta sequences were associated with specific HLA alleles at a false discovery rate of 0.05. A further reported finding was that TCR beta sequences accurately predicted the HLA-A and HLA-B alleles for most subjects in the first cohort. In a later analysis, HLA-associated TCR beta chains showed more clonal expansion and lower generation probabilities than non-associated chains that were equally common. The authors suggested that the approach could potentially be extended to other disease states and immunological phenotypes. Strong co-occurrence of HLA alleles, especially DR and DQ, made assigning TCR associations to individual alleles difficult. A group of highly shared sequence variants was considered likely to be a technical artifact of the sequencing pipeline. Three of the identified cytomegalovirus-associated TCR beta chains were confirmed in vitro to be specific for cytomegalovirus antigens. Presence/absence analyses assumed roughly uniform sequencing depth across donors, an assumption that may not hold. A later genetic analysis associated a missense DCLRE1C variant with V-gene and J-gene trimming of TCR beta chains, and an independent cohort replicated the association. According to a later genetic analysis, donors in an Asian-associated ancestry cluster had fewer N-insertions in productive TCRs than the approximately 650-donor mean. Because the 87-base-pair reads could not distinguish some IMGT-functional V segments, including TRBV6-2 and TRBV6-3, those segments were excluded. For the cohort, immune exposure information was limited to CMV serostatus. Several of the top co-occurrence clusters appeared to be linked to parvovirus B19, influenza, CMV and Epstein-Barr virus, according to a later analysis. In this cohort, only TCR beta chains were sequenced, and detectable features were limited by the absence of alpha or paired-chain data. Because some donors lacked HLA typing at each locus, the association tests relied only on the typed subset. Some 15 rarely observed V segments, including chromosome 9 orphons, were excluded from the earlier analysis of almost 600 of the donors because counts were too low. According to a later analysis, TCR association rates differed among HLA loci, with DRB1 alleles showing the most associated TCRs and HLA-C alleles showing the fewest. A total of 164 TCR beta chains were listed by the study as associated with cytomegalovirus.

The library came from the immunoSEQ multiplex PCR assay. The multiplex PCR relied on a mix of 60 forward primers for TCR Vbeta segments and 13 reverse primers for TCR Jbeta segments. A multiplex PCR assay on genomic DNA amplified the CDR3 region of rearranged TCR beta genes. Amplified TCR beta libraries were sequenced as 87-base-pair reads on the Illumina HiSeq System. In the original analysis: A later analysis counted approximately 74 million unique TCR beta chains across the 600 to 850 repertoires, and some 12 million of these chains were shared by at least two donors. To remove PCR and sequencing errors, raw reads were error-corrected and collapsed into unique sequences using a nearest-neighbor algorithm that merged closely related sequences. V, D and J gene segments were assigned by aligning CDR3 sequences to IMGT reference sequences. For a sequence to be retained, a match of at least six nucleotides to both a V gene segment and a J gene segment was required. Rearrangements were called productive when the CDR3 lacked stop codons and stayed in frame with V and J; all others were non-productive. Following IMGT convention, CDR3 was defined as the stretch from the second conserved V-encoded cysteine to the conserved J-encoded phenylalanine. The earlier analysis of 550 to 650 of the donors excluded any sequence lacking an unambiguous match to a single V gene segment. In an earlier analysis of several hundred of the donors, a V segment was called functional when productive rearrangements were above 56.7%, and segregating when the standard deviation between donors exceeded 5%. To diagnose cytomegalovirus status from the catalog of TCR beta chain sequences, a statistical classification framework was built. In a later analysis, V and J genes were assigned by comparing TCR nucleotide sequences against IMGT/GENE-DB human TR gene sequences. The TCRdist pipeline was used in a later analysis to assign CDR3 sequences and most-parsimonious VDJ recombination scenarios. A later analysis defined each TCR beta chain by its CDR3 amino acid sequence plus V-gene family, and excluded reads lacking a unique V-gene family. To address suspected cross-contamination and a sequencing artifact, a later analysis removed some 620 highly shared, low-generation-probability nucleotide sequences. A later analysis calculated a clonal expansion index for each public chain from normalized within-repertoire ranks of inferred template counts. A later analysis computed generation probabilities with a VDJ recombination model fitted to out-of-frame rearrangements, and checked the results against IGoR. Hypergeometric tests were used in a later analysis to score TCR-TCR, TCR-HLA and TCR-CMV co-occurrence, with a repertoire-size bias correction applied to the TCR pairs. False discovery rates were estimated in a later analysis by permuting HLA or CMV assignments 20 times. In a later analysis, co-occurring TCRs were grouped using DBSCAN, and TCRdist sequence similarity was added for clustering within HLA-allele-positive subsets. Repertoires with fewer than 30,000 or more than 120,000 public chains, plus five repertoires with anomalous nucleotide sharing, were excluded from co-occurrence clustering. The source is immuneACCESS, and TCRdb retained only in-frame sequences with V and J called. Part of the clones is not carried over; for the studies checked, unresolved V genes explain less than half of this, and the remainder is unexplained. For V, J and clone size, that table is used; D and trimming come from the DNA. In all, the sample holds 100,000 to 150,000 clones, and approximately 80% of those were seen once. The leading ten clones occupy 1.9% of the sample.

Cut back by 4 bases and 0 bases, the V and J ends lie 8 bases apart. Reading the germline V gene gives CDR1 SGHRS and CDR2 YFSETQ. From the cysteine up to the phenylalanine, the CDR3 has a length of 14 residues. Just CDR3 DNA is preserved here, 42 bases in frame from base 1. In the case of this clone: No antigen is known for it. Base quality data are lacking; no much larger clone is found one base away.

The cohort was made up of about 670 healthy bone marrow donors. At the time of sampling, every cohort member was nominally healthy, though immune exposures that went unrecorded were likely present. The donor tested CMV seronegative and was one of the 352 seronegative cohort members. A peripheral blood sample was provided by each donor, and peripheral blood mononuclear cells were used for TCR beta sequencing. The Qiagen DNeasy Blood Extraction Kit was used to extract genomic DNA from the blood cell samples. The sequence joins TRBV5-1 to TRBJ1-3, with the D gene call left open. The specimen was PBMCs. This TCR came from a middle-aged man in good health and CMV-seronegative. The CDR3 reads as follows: CASSPGHSGNTIYF. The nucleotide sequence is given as TGCGCCAGCAGCCCTGGCCACTCTGGAAACACCATATATTTT.